This T cell receptor (beta chain) is from a study of human T cells and chemical hapten exposure. TCRdb reprocessed the RACE reads via MiXCR and lists one record per CDR3 protein. The table shows 180,000 or so distinct CDR3 sequences, with around 22% occurring only once. Time point described: patch test 1, 2 weeks after DPC sensitization. Treatment described: therapeutic diphenylcyclopropenone sensitization with weekly scalp DPC. This CDR3 is 12 amino acids long. The germline gives CDR1 GTSNPN, CDR2 SVGIG (reference sequence). V shed 2 bases and J shed 4 bases, with 7 bases lying between them. The TCR sequence derives from a woman aged 50 to 60 with alopecia areata. Some clones in this sample may be carry-over from other donors' samples. The sample here was whole blood, taken in connection with sensitization to the hapten diphenylcyclopropenone (DPC). The chain is built from TRBV30 and TRBJ2-3, with a tentative D call TRBD2 (5 bases). CDR3 protein: CAWSPSSDTQYF. The CDR3 DNA sequence: TGTGCCTGGAGTCCTAGCTCAGATACGCAGTATTTT.